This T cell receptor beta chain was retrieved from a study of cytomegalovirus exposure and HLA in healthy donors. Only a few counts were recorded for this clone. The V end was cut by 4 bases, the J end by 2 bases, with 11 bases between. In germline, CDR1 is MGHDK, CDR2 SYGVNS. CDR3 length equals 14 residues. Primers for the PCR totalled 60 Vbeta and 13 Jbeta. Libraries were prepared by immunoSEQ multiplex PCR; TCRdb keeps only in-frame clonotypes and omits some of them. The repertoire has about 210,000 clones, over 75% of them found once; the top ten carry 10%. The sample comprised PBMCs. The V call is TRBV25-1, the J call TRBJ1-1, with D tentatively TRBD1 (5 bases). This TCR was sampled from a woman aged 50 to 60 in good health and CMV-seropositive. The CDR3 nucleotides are TGTGCCAGCAGTGGGCCGACAGTAAACACTGAAGCTTTCTTT. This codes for CASSGPTVNTEAFF.